This TCR beta chain was recovered during a study of T-cell reconstitution after alpha-beta-depleted transplantation in children. Study-wide results and caveats: Newly made T cells mostly supplied T-cell counts and diversity one year after transplant. Several hundred expanded graft clones reportedly gave rise to the alpha-beta T cells present about two months after transplant. After transplant, high TCRbeta diversity at day 60 in some patients arose from surviving recipient T cells and thymic progenitors.

The CDR3 sequence is 21 residues long. From germline, CDR1 is ENHRY and CDR2 SYGVKD. The V and J ends lost 6 bases and 5 bases respectively, with 38 bases between them. This clonotype was observed a few times. Its antigen is as yet unknown. As it was prepared, the TCRbeta library received unique molecular identifiers. MiXCR, run by TCRdb on the PCR reads, gives a single entry per CDR3 protein. This table holds 500,000 to 750,000 distinct CDR3 sequences, 13% found once. This sequence originates from a male patient younger than 18 who had a stem cell transplant for acute myeloid leukemia, so the T cells may come from the graft donor. The gene calls are TRBV10-3 and TRBJ2-7; the D gene could be TRBD1 or TRBD2 (5 bases each). The specimen was PBMCs, mostly from graft donor cells, collected 360 days after TCRalphabeta/CD19-depleted stem cell transplant. CDR3 loop: CAIRGATRKGSAGPGLDEQYF. In DNA, the CDR3 is TGTGCCATCAGGGGAGCAACACGGAAAGGCAGTGCGGGTCCAGGGCTCGACGAGCAGTACTTC.